Presented here are 8 T cell receptor beta chains from one specimen sequenced in a study of blood T cells in healthy people across ages. PCR was performed a second time for roughly 7 to 12 cycles using a sample-barcoded 5' primer and a J-beta primer mix. TCRdb redid the calling of the 5' RACE reads with MiXCR, one entry per CDR3 protein. Of roughly 1 million distinct CDR3 sequences in the sample, around 27% are singletons; the top ten hold about 0.8%. The data also belong to a second study, concerning T cells of mothers and their children.

Sequencing was carried out using blood. These receptors all come from a girl aged 2-9 years in good health.

The V call is TRBV7-2, the J call TRBJ1-4; D is unclear. The V end was cut by 1 base, the J end by 3 bases, with 9 bases between. The CDR3 spans 15 residues. CDR1 and CDR2 from the germline V gene are SGHTA and FQGNSA. DNA of the CDR3: TGTGCCAGCAGCTTAGTGGGGTCGGCTAATGAAAAACTGTTTTTT. Encoded protein: CASSLVGSANEKLFF. Combining the CDR3 with reference TRBV7-2 and TRBJ1-4 gives the whole variable domain GAGVSQSPSNKVTEKGKDVELRCDPISGHTALYWYRQSLGQGLEFLIYFQGNSAPDKSGLPSDRFSAERTGGSVSTLTIQRTQQEDSAVYLCASSLVGSANEKLFFGSGTQLSVL.

This chain joins TRBV7-3 and TRBJ2-1; 7 bases map to TRBD2. J was trimmed by 8 bases and V by 6 bases; bases with no gene match: 13. CDR1 and CDR2 (germline): SGHTA, FQGTGA. The CDR3 is 15 residues long. This CDR3 is CASSATSRIIDEQFF. The DNA for the CDR3 is TGTGCCAGCAGTGCGACTAGCCGAATCATCGATGAGCAGTTCTTC.

This clonotype was found a few times. The gene calls are TRBV9 and TRBJ2-1; either TRBD1 or TRBD2 may fit D (6 bases each). The CDR3 sequence is 13 residues long. V lost 6 bases to trimming and J lost 7 bases, with 14 bases between them. Germline V CDR1 and CDR2: SGDLS, YYNGEE. CDR3 nucleotides: TGTGCCAGCAACCCACAGGGAGGTAATGAGCAGTTCTTC. Encoded protein: CASNPQGGNEQFF.

For the CDR3, the DNA is TGCAGCGTCACCGCCAGGAACACTGAAGCTTTCTTT. Its translation is CSVTARNTEAFF. The chain combines TRBV29-1 with TRBJ1-1; no reliable D call. CDR1 is SQVTM and CDR2 is ANQGSEA in the germline V gene. This CDR3 region has 12 residues. The V gene lost 6 bases and the J gene lost 1 base, with 9 bases spanning the gap.

This clonotype was found a few times. The chain has TRBV7-3 and TRBJ2-5; 8 nucleotides align to TRBD2. The germline CDR1 and CDR2 sequences are SGHTA and FQGTGA. The CDR3 sequence is 14 residues long. The ends lost 2 bases at V and 6 bases at J; junction bases unmatched: 5. The CDR3 sequence is CASSLAGGSKTQYF. Here the CDR3 DNA reads TGTGCCAGCAGCTTAGCGGGGGGATCTAAGACCCAGTACTTC.

The table lists this clonotype with many counts. This rearrangement joins TRBV20-1 to TRBJ2-4, with D maybe TRBD1 (6 bases). Germline assignment: CDR1 DFQATT and CDR2 SNEGSKA (reference sequence). The CDR3 totals 15 residues. With 3 bases removed from V and 2 bases from J, the gap between germline ends came to 14 bases. The CDR3 DNA reads TGCAGTGCTAGGGACCTAAGGGGGACCAAAAACATTCAGTACTTC. Translating it yields CSARDLRGTKNIQYF.

This chain joins TRBV6-5 and TRBJ1-1; a weak D match, TRBD1 (5 bases). The V end was cut by 2 bases, the J end by 7 bases, with 14 bases between. Germline V CDR1 and CDR2: MNHEY, SVGAGI. This CDR3 has 14 amino acids. In DNA form, the CDR3 reads TGTGCCAGCAGTTACGGCTTTCCCAGGGTTGAAGCTTTCTTT. Its protein is CASSYGFPRVEAFF.

The chain couples TRBV12-3 or TRBV12-4 to TRBJ1-5; no clear D gene. The CDR3 has 15 amino acids. Trimming removed 4 bases at V and 2 bases at J, with 12 bases between. CDR3 protein: CASSSGFGGNQPQHF. The CDR3 DNA is TGTGCCAGCAGTTCAGGATTCGGGGGCAATCAGCCCCAGCATTTT.